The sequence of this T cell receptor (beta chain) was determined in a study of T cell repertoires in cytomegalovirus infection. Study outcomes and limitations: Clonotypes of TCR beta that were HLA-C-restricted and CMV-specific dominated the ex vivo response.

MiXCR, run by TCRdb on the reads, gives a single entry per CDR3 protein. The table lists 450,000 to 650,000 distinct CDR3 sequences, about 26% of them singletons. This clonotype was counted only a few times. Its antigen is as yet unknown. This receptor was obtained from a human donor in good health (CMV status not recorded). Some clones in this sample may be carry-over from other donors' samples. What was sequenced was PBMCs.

This chain's CDR3 is CSARLRGLSGANVLTF. CDR3 nucleotide sequence: TGCAGTGCTAGGTTGCGTGGGCTCTCTGGGGCCAACGTCCTGACTTTC. The rearrangement uses TRBV20-1 and TRBJ2-6; no reliable D call. Trimming pared 3 bases from V and 0 bases from J, leaving 12 bases between. Germline loops: CDR1 DFQATT, CDR2 SNEGSKA (reference sequence). The CDR3 loop spans 16 amino acids.